The 10 T cell receptor beta chains presented below share a single source sample, sequenced in a study of CD8 T cells in ankylosing spondylitis. Study-wide findings and caveats: A TCR beta motif of 7 to 9 highly homologous variants seemed to mark ankylosing spondylitis blood.

Their antigen targets remain unknown. One entry per CDR3 protein results from TCRdb running MiXCR on the 5' RACE reads. The table lists 700,000 to 1,000,000 distinct CDR3 sequences, around 11% of them singletons. Sequencing was performed on blood, either unsorted or a sorted T cell fraction (not recorded which). The receptors stem from a male donor with ankylosing spondylitis.

This clonotype was counted ten times or more. The CDR3 here is CSARDSSGRAIGDTQYF. The CDR3 DNA reads TGCAGTGCTAGAGATTCTAGCGGGAGGGCCATTGGAGATACGCAGTATTTT. The chain couples TRBV20-1 to TRBJ2-3, with 12 bases that match TRBD2. V trimming: 0 bases; J trimming: 5 bases; junction bases outside the gene matches: 9. The germline CDR1 and CDR2 sequences are DFQATT and SNEGSKA (reference sequence). The CDR3 is made up of 17 amino acids.

V is TRBV5-6 and J is TRBJ1-2; 8 bases match TRBD1. The length of the CDR3 is 14 residues. The J segment lost 5 bases and the V segment lost 1 base, leaving 4 bases of the junction unmatched. In germline, CDR1 is SGHDT, CDR2 YYEEEE. The CDR3: CASSLQGARYGYTF. CDR3 nucleotides: TGTGCCAGCAGCTTGCAGGGGGCGCGATATGGCTACACCTTC. The full variable domain, rest sourced from reference TRBV5-6 and TRBJ1-2, is DAGVTQSPTHLIKTRGQQVTLRCSPKSGHDTVSWYQQALGQGPQFIFQYYEEEERQRGNFPDRFSGHQFPNYSSELNVNALLLGDSALYLCASSLQGARYGYTFGSGTRLTVV.

This clonotype was counted only a few times. The chain joins TRBV12-3 or TRBV12-4 to TRBJ2-2; 7 positions match TRBD1. Losses at the gene ends were 2 bases for V and 5 bases for J; bases not matched to a gene: 5. The CDR3 contains 15 residues. CDR3 bases: TGTGCCAGCAGTTTAAGAGGGGGCCGGACCGGGGAGCTGTTTTTT. It yields the protein CASSLRGGRTGELFF.

Remarks on this clonotype: A single base separates this from a much larger clone, so it may be a read error. V usage is TRBV7-8 and J usage is TRBJ2-2; D is perhaps TRBD2 (6 bases). CDR1 SGHVS and CDR2 FQNEAQ come from the germline V gene. CDR3 size: 16 residues. This chain's CDR3 is CAGSSQRVEHTGELFF. CDR3 sequence (DNA): TGTGCCGGCAGCTCACAGCGGGTGGAACACACCGGGGAGCTGTTTTTT.

The chain uses TRBV24-1 and TRBJ1-2, with D hard to call. The CDR3 has 13 amino acids. V lost 3 bases and J 1 base, leaving 5 bases between the germline ends. Germline assignment: CDR1 KGHDR and CDR2 SFDVKD. The CDR3 DNA sequence: TGTGCCACCAGTGATGGCATTAACTATGGCTACACCTTC. It translates to CATSDGINYGYTF.

This clonotype appeared a few times. The rearrangement joins TRBV5-1 to TRBJ1-2, with a weak D call TRBD1 (6 bases). This CDR3 is built from 13 residues. Trimming took off 4 bases at V and 4 bases at J, with 11 bases between the two ends. CDR1 and CDR2 (germline): SGHRS, YFSETQ. This CDR3 is CASSAGQSYGYTF. CDR3 nucleotides: TGCGCCAGCAGCGCTGGACAGAGCTATGGCTACACCTTC.

This clonotype was detected only a few times. This chain uses TRBV20-1 with TRBJ1-2; D perhaps matches TRBD1 (6 bases). The CDR3 has 14 residues. Per the germline V gene, CDR1 is DFQATT and CDR2 is SNEGSKA (reference sequence). The ends were cut back, 7 bases at V and 4 bases at J, with 19 bases in the middle. CDR3 coding DNA: TGCAGTGTTTACAGGGCTAGCCGGGCCTATGGCTACACCTTC. Encoded protein: CSVYRASRAYGYTF.

The table lists this clonotype with a few counts. The chain links TRBV4-2 to TRBJ1-6, with no clear D. Germline CDR1 and CDR2: LGHNA and YNFKEQ. The CDR3 runs 14 residues. The germline V and J ends were trimmed by 0 bases and 7 bases, with 7 bases remaining between them. CDR3 amino acids: CASSQDRANSPLHF. In nucleotides, the CDR3 is TGTGCCAGCAGCCAAGATCGGGCCAATTCACCCCTCCACTTT.

This clonotype was observed a handful of times. As DNA, the CDR3 is TGTGCCAGCAGCTTAGCCGGGACTATAAAGAACACTGAAGCTTTCTTT. It yields the protein CASSLAGTIKNTEAFF. The chain joins TRBV7-9 to TRBJ1-1; tentative D call: TRBD1 (5 bases). Germline CDR1 SEHNR, CDR2 FQNEAQ (reference sequence). This CDR3 contains 16 residues. Trimming shortened V by 0 bases and J by 1 base, and 12 bases separated the two germline ends.

This clonotype was seen ten or more times. The V gene is TRBV29-1, the J gene TRBJ2-7, with 8 bases aligning to TRBD1. CDR3 size: 13 residues. The V and J ends lost 5 bases and 0 bases, in that order; junction bases with no gene match: 3. The germline CDR1 and CDR2 sequences are SQVTM and ANQGSEA. The CDR3 reads CSVTRGPSYEQYF. In nucleotides, the CDR3 is TGCAGCGTTACCAGGGGGCCCTCCTACGAGCAGTACTTC.